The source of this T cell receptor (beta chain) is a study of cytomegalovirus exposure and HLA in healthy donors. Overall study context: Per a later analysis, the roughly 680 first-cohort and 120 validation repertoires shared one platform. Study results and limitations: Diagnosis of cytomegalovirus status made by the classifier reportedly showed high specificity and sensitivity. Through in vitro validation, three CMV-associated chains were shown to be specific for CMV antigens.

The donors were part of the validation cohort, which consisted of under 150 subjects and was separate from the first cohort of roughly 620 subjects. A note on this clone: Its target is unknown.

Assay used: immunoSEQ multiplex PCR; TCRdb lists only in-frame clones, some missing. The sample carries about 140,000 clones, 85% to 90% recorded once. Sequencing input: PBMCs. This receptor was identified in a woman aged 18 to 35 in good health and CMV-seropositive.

The CDR3 sequence is CATSTDLYQPQHF. The CDR3 region has the DNA TGTGCCACCTCGACAGACCTTTATCAGCCCCAGCATTTT. This chain links TRBV2 with TRBJ1-5; possible D gene TRBD1, 5 bases. The germline V gene has CDR1 SNHLY and CDR2 FYNNEI. The CDR3 totals 13 residues. V lost 10 bases and J 5 bases, leaving 15 bases between the germline ends.